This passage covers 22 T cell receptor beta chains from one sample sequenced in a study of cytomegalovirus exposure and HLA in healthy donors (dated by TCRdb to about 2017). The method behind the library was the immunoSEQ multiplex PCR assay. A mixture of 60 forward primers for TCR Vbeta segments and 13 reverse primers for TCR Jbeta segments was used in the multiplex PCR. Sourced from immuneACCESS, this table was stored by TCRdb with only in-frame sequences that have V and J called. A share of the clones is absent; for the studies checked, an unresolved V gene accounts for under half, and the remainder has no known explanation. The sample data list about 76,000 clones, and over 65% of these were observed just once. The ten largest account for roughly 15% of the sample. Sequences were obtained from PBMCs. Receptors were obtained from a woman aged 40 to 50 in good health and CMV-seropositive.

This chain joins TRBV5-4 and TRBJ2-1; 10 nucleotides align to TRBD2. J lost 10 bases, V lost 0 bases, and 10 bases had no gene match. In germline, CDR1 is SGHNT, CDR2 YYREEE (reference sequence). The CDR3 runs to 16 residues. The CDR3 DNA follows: TGTGCCAGCAGCTTGGGGACAGAGCGGGGGGGCGGCGAGCAGTTCTTC. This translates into CASSLGTERGGGEQFF.

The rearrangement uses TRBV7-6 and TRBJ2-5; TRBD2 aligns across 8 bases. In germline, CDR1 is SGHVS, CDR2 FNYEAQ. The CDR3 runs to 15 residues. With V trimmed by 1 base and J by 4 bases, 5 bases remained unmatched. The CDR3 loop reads CASSLGGLEGETQYF. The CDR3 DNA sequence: TGTGCCAGCAGCTTAGGGGGACTAGAGGGAGAGACCCAGTACTTC.

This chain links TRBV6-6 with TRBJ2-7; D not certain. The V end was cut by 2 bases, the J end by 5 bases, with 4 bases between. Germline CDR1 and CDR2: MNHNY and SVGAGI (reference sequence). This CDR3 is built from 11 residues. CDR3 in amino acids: CASSYGHEQYF. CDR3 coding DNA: TGTGCCAGCAGTTACGGGCACGAGCAGTACTTC.

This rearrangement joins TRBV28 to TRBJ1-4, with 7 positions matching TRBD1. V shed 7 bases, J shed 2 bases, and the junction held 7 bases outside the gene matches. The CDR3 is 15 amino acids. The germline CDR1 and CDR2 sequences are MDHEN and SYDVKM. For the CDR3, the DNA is TGTGCCAGCATGCCCTGGGGACAGACTAATGAAAAACTGTTTTTT. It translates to CASMPWGQTNEKLFF.

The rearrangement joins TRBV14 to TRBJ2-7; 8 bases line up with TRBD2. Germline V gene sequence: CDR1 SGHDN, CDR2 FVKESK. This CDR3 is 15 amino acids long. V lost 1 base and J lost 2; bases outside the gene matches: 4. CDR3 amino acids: CASSQAGLVPYEQYF. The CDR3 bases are TGTGCCAGCAGCCAAGCGGGACTAGTCCCCTACGAGCAGTACTTC.

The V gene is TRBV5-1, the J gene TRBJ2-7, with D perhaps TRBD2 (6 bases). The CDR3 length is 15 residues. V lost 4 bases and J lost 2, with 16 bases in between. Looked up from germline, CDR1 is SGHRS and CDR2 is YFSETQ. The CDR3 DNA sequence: TGCGCCAGCAGCCCGCGACTAGGCGGGCCCTACGAGCAGTACTTC. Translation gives CASSPRLGGPYEQYF. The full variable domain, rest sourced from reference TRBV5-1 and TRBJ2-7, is KAGVTQTPRYLIKTRGQQVTLSCSPISGHRSVSWYQQTPGQGLQFLFEYFSETQRNKGNFPGRFSGRQFSNSRSEMNVSTLELGDSALYLCASSPRLGGPYEQYFGPGTRLTVT.

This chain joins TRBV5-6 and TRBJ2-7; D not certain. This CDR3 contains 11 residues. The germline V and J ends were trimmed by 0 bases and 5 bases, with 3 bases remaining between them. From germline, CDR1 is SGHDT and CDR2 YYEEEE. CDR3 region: CASSLDNEQYF. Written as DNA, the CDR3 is TGTGCCAGCAGCTTGGACAACGAGCAGTACTTC.

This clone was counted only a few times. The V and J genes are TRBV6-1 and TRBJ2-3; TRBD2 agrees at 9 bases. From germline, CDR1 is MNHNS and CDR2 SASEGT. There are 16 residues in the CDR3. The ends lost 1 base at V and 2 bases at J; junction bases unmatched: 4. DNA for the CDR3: TGTGCCAGCAGTGAAGATGCGGGAGGGTTCACAGATACGCAGTATTTT. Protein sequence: CASSEDAGGFTDTQYF.

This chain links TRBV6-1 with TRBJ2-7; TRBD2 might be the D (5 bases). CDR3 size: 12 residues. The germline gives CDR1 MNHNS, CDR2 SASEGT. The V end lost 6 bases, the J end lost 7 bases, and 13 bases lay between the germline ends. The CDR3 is CASRDWPWEQYF. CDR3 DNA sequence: TGTGCCAGCAGGGACTGGCCTTGGGAGCAGTACTTC.

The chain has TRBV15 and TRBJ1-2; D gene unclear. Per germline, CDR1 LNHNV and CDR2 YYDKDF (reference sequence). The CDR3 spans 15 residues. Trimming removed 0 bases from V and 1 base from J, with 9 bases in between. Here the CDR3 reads CATSRDRAINYGYTF. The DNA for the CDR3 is TGTGCCACCAGCAGAGATAGAGCGATTAACTATGGCTACACCTTC.

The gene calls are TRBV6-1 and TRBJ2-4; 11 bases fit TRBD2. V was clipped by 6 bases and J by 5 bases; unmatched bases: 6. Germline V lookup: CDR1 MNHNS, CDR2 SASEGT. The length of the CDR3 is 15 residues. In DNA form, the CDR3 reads TGTGCCAGCAGAAGAGAGGGACTAGCGGAAAACATTCAGTACTTC. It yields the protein CASRREGLAENIQYF.

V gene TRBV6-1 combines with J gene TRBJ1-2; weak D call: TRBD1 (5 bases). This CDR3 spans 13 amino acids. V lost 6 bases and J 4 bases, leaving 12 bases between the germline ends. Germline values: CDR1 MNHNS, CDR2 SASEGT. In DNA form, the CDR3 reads TGTGCCAGCAGGCTGGACATGCCCTATGGCTACACCTTC. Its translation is CASRLDMPYGYTF.

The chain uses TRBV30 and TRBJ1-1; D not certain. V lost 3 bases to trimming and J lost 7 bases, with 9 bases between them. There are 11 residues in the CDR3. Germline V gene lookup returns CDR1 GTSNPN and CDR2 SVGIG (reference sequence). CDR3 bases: TGTGCCTGGAGAGAGGCTCGTGAAGCTTTCTTT. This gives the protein CAWREAREAFF.

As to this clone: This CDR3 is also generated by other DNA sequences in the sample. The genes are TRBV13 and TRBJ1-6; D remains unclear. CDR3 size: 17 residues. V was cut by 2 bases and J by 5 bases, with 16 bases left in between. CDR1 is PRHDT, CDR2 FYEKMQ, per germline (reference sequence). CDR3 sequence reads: CASSLSLETGDNSPLHF. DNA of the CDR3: TGTGCCAGCAGCTTATCCCTAGAAACCGGGGATAATTCACCCCTCCACTTT.

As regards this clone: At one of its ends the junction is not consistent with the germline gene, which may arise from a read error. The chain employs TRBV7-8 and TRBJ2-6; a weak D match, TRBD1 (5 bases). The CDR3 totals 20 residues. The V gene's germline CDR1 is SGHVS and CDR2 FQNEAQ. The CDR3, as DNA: TGTGCCAGCTGCTTACGACGTGGAGCAACAGGAGCCTCTGGGGCCAACGTCCTGACTTTC. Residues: CASCLRRGATGASGANVLTF. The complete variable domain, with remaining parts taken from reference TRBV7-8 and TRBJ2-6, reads GAGVSQSPRYKVAKRGQDVALRCDPISGHVSLFWYQQALGQGPEFLTYFQNEAQLDKSGLPSDRFFAERPEGSVSTLKIQRTQQEDSAVYLCASCLRRGATGASGANVLTFGAGSRLTVL.

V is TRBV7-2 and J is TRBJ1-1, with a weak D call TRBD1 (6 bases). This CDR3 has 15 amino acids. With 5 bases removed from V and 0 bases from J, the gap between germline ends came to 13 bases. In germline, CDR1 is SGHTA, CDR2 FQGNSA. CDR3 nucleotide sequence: TGTGCCAGCAGCCCACAAAGGACAGTGAACACTGAAGCTTTCTTT. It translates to CASSPQRTVNTEAFF. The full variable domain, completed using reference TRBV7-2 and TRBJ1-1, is GAGVSQSPSNKVTEKGKDVELRCDPISGHTALYWYRQSLGQGLEFLIYFQGNSAPDKSGLPSDRFSAERTGGSVSTLTIQRTQQEDSAVYLCASSPQRTVNTEAFFGQGTRLTVV.

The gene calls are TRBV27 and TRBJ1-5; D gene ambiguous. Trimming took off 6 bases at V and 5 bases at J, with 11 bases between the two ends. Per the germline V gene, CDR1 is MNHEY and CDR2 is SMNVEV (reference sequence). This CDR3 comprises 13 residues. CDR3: CASSLVEHQPQHF. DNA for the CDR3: TGTGCCAGCAGCCTCGTGGAGCATCAGCCCCAGCATTTT.

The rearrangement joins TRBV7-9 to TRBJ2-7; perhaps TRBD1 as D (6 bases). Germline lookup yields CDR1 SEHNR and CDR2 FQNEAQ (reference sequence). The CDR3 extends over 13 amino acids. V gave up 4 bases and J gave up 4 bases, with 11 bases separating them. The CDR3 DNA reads TGTGCCAGCAGCTACCGGGACAAATACGAGCAGTACTTC. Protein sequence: CASSYRDKYEQYF.

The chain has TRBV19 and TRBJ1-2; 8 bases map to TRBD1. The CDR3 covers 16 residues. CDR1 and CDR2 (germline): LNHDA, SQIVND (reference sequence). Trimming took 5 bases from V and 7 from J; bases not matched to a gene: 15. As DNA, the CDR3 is TGTGCCAGTAGTTCCCCGGCCGGGACAGGTGGGTTTGGCTACACCTTC. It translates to CASSSPAGTGGFGYTF. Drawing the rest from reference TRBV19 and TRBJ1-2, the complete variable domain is DGGITQSPKYLFRKEGQNVTLSCEQNLNHDAMYWYRQDPGQGLRLIYYSQIVNDFQKGDIAEGYSVSREKKESFPLTVTSAQKNPTAFYLCASSSPAGTGGFGYTFGSGTRLTVV.

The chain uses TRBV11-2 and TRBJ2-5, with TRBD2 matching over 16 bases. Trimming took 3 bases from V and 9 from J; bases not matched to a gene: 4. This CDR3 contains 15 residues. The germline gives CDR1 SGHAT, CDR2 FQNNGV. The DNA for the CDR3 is TGTGCCAGCAGCTTTACCGGGACTAGCGGGAGGGCCCAGTACTTC. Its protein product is CASSFTGTSGRAQYF.

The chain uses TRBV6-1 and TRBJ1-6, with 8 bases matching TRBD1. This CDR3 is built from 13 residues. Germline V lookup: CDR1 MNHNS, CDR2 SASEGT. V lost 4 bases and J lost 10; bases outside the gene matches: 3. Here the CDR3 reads CASSGQGSSPLHF. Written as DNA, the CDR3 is TGTGCCAGCAGTGGACAGGGGAGCTCACCCCTCCACTTT.

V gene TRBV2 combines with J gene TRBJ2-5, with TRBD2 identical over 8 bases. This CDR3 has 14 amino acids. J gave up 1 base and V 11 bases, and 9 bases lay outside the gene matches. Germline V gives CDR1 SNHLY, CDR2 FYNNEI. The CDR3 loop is CAAGGGRGQETQYF. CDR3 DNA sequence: TGTGCCGCCGGGGGGGGCAGGGGCCAAGAGACCCAGTACTTC.